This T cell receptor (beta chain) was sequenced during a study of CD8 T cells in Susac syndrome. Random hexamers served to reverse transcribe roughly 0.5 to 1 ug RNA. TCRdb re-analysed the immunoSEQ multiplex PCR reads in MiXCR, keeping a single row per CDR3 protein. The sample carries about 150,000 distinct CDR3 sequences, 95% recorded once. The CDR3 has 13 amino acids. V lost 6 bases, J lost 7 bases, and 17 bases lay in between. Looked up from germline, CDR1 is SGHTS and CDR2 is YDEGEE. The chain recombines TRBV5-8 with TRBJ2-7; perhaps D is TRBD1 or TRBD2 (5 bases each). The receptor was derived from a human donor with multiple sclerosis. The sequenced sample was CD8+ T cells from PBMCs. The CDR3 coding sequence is TGTGCCAGCAACACCGGGACGGGACCGGAGCAGTACTTC. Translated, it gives CASNTGTGPEQYF.